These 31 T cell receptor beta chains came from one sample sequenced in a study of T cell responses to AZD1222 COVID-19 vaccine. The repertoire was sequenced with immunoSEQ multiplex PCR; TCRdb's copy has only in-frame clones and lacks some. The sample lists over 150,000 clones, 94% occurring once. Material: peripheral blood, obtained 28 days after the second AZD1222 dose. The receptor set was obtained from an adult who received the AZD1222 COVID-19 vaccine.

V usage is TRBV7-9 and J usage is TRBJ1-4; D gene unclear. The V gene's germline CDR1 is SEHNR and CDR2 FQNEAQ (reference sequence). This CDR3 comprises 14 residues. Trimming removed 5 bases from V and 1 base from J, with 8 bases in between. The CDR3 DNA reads TGTGCCAGCAGCGCACGGGGAACTAATGAAAAACTGTTTTTT. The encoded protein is CASSARGTNEKLFF.

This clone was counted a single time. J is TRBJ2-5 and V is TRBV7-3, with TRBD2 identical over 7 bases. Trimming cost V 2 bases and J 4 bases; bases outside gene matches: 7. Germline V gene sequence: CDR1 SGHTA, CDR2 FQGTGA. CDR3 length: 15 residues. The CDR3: CASSLGPTSIETQYF. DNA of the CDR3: TGTGCCAGCAGCTTAGGCCCGACTAGCATAGAGACCCAGTACTTC.

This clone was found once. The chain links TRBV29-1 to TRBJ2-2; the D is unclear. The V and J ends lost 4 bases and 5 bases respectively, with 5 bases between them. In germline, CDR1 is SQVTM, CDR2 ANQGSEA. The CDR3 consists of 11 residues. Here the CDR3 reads CSVVTTGELFF. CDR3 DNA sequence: TGCAGCGTTGTAACGACCGGGGAGCTGTTTTTT.

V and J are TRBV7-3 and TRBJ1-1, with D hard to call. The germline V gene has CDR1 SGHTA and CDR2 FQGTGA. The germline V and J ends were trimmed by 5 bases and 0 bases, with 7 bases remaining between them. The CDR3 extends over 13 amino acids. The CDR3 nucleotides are TGTGCCAGCAGCCCATCGGTGAACACTGAAGCTTTCTTT. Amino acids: CASSPSVNTEAFF.

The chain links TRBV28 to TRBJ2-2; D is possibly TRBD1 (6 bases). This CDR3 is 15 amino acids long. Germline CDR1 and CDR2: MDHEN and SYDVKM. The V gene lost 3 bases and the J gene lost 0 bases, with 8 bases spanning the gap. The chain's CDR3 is CASSFRTANTGELFF. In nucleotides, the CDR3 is TGTGCCAGCAGTTTTCGGACAGCGAACACCGGGGAGCTGTTTTTT.

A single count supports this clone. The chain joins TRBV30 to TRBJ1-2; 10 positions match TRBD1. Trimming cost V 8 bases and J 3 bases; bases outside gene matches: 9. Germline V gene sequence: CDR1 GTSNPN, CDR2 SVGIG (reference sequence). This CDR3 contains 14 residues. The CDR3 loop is CAQRSGTGDYGYTF. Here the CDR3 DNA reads TGTGCCCAACGCTCAGGGACAGGGGACTATGGCTACACCTTC.

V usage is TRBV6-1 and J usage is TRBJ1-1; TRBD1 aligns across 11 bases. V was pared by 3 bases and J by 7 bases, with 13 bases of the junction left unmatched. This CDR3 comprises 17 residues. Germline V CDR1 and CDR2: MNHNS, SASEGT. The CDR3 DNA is TGTGCCAGCAGTGAGCCGGGACAGGGGGAATTGAATGTTGAAGCTTTCTTT. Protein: CASSEPGQGELNVEAFF.

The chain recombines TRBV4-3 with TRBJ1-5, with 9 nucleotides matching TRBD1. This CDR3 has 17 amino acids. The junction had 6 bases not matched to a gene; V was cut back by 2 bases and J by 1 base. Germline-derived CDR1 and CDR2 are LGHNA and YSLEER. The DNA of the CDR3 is TGCGCCAGCAGCCAATCGGGACAGGGAGGGAGCAATCAGCCCCAGCATTTT. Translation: CASSQSGQGGSNQPQHF.

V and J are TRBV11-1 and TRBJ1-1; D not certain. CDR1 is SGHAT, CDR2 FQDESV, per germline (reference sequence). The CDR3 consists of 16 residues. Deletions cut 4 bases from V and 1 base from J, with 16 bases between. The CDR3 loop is CASSSAKWYSNTEAFF. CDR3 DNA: TGTGCCAGCAGCTCCGCGAAATGGTACTCGAACACTGAAGCTTTCTTT.

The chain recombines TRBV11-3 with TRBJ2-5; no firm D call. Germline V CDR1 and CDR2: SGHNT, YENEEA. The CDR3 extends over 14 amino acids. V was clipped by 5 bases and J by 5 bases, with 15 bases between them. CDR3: CASSPSSASETQYF. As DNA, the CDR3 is TGTGCCAGCAGCCCTTCCTCGGCTTCGGAGACCCAGTACTTC.

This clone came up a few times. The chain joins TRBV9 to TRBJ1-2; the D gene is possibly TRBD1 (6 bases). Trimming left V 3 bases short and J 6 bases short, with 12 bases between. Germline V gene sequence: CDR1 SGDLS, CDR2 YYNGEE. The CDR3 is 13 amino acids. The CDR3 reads CASSARGANGYTF. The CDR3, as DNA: TGTGCCAGCAGCGCGAGGGGGGCTAATGGCTACACCTTC.

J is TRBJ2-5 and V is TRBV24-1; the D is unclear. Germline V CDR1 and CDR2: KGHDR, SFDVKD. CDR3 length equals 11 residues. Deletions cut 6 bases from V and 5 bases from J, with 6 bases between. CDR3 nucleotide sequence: TGTGCCACCAGTCTGGAGGAGACCCAGTACTTC. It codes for CATSLEETQYF.

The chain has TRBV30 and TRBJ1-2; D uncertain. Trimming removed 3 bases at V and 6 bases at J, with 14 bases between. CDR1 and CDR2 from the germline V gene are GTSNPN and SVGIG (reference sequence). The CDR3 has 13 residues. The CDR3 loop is CAWRSPPGHGYTF. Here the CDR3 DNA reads TGTGCCTGGAGGTCCCCACCCGGGCATGGCTACACCTTC.

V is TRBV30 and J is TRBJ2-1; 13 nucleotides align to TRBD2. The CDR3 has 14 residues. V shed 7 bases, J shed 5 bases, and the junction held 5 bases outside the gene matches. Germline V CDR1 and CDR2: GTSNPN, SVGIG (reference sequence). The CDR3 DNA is TGTGCCTTCGGACTAGCGGGAGCCCACAATGAGCAGTTCTTC. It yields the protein CAFGLAGAHNEQFF.

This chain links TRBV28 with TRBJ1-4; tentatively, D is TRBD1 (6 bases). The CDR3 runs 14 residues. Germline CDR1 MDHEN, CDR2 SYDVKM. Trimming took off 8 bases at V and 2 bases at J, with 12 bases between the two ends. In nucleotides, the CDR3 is TGTGCCAGCTGGGCAGGGGCTACTAATGAAAAACTGTTTTTT. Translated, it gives CASWAGATNEKLFF.

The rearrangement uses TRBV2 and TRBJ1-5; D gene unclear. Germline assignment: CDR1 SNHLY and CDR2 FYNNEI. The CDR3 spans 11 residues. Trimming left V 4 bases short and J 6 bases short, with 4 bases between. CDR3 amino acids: CASSAAQPQHF. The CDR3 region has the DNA TGTGCCAGCAGTGCTGCTCAGCCCCAGCATTTT.

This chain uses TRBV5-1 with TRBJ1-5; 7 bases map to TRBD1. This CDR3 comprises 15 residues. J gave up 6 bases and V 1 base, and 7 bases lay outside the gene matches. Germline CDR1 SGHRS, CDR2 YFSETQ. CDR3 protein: CASSLLGGEGQPQHF. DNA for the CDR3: TGCGCCAGCAGCTTGCTAGGGGGCGAAGGTCAGCCCCAGCATTTT.

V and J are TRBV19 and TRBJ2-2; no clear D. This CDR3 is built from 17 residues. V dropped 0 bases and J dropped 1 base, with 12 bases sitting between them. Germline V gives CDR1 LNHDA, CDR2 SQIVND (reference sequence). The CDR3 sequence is CASSIDSRLRNTGELFF. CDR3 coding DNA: TGTGCCAGTAGTATAGATAGTCGGCTACGGAACACCGGGGAGCTGTTTTTT.

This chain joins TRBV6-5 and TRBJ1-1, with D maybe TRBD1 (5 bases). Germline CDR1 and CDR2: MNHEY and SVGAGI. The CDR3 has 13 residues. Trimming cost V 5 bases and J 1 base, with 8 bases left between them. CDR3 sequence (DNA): TGTGCCAGCAGTACAACAGGGAACACTGAAGCTTTCTTT. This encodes CASSTTGNTEAFF.

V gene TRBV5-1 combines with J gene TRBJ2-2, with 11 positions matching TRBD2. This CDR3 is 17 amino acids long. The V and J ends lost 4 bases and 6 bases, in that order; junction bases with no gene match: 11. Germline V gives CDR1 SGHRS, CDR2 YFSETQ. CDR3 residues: CASSALGLAGGSGELFF. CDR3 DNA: TGCGCCAGCAGCGCGCTCGGATTAGCGGGAGGGTCCGGGGAGCTGTTTTTT.

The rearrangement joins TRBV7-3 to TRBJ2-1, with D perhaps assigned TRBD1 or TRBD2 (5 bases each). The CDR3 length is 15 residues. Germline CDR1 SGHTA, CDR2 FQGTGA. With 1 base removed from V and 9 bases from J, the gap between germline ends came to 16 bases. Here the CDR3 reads CASSLIAGRAGEQFF. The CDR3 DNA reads TGTGCCAGCAGCTTAATAGCAGGGCGGGCGGGTGAGCAGTTCTTC. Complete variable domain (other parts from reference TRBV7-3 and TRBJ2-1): GAGVSQTPSNKVTEKGKYVELRCDPISGHTALYWYRQSLGQGPEFLIYFQGTGAADDSGLPNDRFFAVRPEGSVSTLKIQRTERGDSAVYLCASSLIAGRAGEQFFGPGTRLTVL.

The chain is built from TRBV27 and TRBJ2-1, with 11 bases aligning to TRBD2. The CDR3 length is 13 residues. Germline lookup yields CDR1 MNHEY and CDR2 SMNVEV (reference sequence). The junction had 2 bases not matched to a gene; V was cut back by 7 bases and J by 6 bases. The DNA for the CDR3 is TGTGCCAGCATCGGACTAGCGGGCAATGAGCAGTTCTTC. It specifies CASIGLAGNEQFF.

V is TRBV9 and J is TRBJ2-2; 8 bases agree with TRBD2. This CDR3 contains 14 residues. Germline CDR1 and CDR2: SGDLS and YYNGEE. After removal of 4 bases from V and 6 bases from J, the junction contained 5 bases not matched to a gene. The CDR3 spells CASSPPGGAGELFF. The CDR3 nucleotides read TGTGCCAGCAGCCCCCCGGGGGGGGCCGGGGAGCTGTTTTTT.

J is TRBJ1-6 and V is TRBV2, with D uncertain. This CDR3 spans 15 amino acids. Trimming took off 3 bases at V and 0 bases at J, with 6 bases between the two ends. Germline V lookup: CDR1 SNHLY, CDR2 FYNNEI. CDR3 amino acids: CASSERSSYNSPLHF. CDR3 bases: TGTGCCAGCAGTGAGAGGAGCTCCTATAATTCACCCCTCCACTTT.

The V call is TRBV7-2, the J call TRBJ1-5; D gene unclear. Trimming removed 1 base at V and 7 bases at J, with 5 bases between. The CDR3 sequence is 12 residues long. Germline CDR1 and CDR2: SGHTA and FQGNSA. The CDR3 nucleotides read TGTGCCAGCAGCTTAGAACAGCAGCCCCAGCATTTT. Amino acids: CASSLEQQPQHF. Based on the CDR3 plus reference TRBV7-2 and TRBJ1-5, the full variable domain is GAGVSQSPSNKVTEKGKDVELRCDPISGHTALYWYRQSLGQGLEFLIYFQGNSAPDKSGLPSDRFSAERTGGSVSTLTIQRTQQEDSAVYLCASSLEQQPQHFGDGTRLSIL.

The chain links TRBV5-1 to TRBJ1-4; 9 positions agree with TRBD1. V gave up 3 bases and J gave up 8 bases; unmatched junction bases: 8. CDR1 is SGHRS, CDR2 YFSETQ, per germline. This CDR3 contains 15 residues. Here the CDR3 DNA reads TGCGCCAGCAGCTCCCTACAGGGGGCACCCGAAAAACTGTTTTTT. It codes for CASSSLQGAPEKLFF. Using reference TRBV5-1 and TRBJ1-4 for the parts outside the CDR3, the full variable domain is KAGVTQTPRYLIKTRGQQVTLSCSPISGHRSVSWYQQTPGQGLQFLFEYFSETQRNKGNFPGRFSGRQFSNSRSEMNVSTLELGDSALYLCASSSLQGAPEKLFFGSGTQLSVL.

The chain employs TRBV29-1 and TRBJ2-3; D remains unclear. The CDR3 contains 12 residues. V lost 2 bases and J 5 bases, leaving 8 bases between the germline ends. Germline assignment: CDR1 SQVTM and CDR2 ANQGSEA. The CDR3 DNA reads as TGCAGCGTTGAATTCTCGGGAGATACGCAGTATTTT. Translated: CSVEFSGDTQYF.

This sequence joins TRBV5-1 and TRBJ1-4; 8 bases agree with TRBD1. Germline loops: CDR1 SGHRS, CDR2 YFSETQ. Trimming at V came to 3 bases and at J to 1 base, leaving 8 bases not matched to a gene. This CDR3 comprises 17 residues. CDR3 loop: CASSSPDRGKTNEKLFF. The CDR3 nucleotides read TGCGCCAGCAGCTCCCCTGACAGGGGTAAAACTAATGAAAAACTGTTTTTT.

The CDR3 DNA sequence: TGTGCCAGCAGTCGGGACAGGGGTAATGAAAAACTGTTTTTT. As protein: CASSRDRGNEKLFF. The rearrangement links TRBV6-6 to TRBJ1-4; 10 bases are shared with TRBD1. CDR3 length: 14 residues. Germline loops: CDR1 MNHNY, CDR2 SVGAGI (reference sequence). With 5 bases clipped from V and 4 bases from J, the junction kept 1 base outside the gene matches.

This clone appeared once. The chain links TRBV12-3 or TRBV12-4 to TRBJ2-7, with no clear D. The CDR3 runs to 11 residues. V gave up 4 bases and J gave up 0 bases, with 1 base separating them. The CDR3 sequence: CASSSSYEQYF. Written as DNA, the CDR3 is TGTGCCAGCAGTTCCTCCTACGAGCAGTACTTC.

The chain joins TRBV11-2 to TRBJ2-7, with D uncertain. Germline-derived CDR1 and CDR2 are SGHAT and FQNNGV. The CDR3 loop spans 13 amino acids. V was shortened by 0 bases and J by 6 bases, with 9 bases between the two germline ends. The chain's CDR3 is CASSLEAVGEQYF. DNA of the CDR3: TGTGCCAGCAGCTTAGAGGCGGTGGGCGAGCAGTACTTC.